The 21 T cell receptor beta chains below were found in one sample sequenced in a study of cytotoxic CD8 clonotypes in ibrutinib-treated CLL. Libraries were prepared by immunoSEQ multiplex PCR; TCRdb keeps only in-frame clonotypes and omits some of them. The sample lists 130,000 to 150,000 clones; 75% to 85% were seen once. This material consisted of PBMCs, taken after 12 months of ibrutinib treatment. The receptors stem from a human donor with chronic lymphocytic leukemia.

The gene calls are TRBV27 and TRBJ2-7, with TRBD2 identical over 8 bases. Germline V gives CDR1 MNHEY, CDR2 SMNVEV (reference sequence). This CDR3 is 13 amino acids long. J lost 4 bases, V lost 8 bases, and 7 bases had no gene match. CDR3 DNA: TGTGCCAGCTCTCCGGGAGGGTGGTACGAGCAGTACTTC. Amino acids: CASSPGGWYEQYF.

The rearrangement joins TRBV6-1 to TRBJ2-7, with TRBD1 identical over 7 bases. From germline, CDR1 is MNHNS and CDR2 SASEGT. V lost 6 bases to trimming and J lost 4 bases; unmatched junction nucleotides: 12. The CDR3 loop spans 15 amino acids. The CDR3 DNA reads TGTGCCAGCAGCGAGGACAGGCGACCCCTGTACGAGCAGTACTTC. Translation: CASSEDRRPLYEQYF.

This sequence joins TRBV4-1 and TRBJ2-7, with D possibly TRBD1 on 6 matching bases. There are 16 residues in the CDR3. CDR1 and CDR2 (germline): MGHRA, YSYEKL. V lost 4 bases to trimming and J lost 6 bases, with 22 bases between them. The CDR3 nucleotides read TGCGCCAGCAGCCTGCAACCGGACAGTCCCCCTACCGAGCAGTACTTC. It yields the protein CASSLQPDSPPTEQYF.

The chain has TRBV11-1 and TRBJ2-3; 7 nucleotides match TRBD2. V shed 0 bases, J shed 8 bases, and the junction held 11 bases outside the gene matches. This CDR3 comprises 16 residues. Per germline, CDR1 SGHAT and CDR2 FQDESV (reference sequence). The CDR3 coding sequence is TGTGCCAGCAGCTTAGCGCCCGGATTCAGGGAGGGTACGCAGTATTTT. This codes for CASSLAPGFREGTQYF.

This rearrangement joins TRBV28 to TRBJ2-7; TRBD1 matches at 7 bases. The germline gives CDR1 MDHEN, CDR2 SYDVKM. After removal of 6 bases from V and 0 bases from J, the junction contained 5 bases not matched to a gene. This CDR3 contains 14 residues. The CDR3 DNA reads TGTGCCAGCAGCTCCGGGACAGTCTCCTACGAGCAGTACTTC. Its translation: CASSSGTVSYEQYF. The entire variable domain, with the rest obtained from reference TRBV28 and TRBJ2-7, is as follows: DVKVTQSSRYLVKRTGEKVFLECVQDMDHENMFWYRQDPGLGLRLIYFSYDVKMKEKGDIPEGYSVSREKKERFSLILESASTNQTSMYLCASSSGTVSYEQYFGPGTRLTVT.

The chain has TRBV25-1 and TRBJ1-2; D unresolved. CDR1 is MGHDK and CDR2 is SYGVNS in the germline V gene. The length of the CDR3 is 15 residues. Deletions cut 3 bases from V and 6 bases from J, with 17 bases between. The CDR3 nucleotides are TGTGCCAGCAGTGAGAGTACGGCCGGTATCAATGGCTACACCTTC. Protein product: CASSESTAGINGYTF.

The gene calls are TRBV5-1 and TRBJ2-3, with D perhaps given as TRBD1 or TRBD2 (5 bases each). Germline lookup yields CDR1 SGHRS and CDR2 YFSETQ. The V gene lost 5 bases and the J gene lost 5 bases, with 12 bases spanning the gap. The CDR3 length is 13 residues. CDR3 sequence reads: CASSPTGGDTQYF. The CDR3 bases are TGCGCCAGCAGTCCTACAGGAGGAGATACGCAGTATTTT.

The rearrangement joins TRBV5-3 to TRBJ2-7; D call uncertain. TRBV5-3 carries the ORF label, with uncertain function. The germline V and J ends were trimmed by 1 base and 5 bases, with 13 bases remaining between them. The CDR3 spans 14 residues. The CDR3 loop is CARSLYRVVHEQYF. CDR3 sequence (DNA): TGTGCCAGAAGCTTGTACCGGGTAGTACACGAGCAGTACTTC.

This CDR3 reads CASSSRPHYEQYF. The DNA for the CDR3 is TGTGCCAGCAGTTCCCGACCTCACTACGAGCAGTACTTC. The chain links TRBV27 to TRBJ2-7, with D uncertain. The CDR3 is 13 amino acids. Germline CDR1 is MNHEY and CDR2 is SMNVEV (reference sequence). Trimming took 4 bases from V and 3 from J, leaving 10 bases between them.

V usage is TRBV27 and J usage is TRBJ2-1; D could derive from TRBD1 or TRBD2 (6 bases each). This CDR3 region has 15 residues. V gave up 1 base and J gave up 5 bases, with 12 bases separating them. The V gene's germline CDR1 is MNHEY and CDR2 SMNVEV (reference sequence). The CDR3 loop is CASSLYGGTNNEQFF. The CDR3 nucleotides are TGTGCCAGCAGTTTATATGGCGGGACAAACAATGAGCAGTTCTTC.

This clone was seen a handful of times. The V call is TRBV19, the J call TRBJ1-2; weak D call: TRBD1 (5 bases). CDR1 and CDR2 from the germline V gene are LNHDA and SQIVND (reference sequence). The CDR3 runs to 13 residues. V dropped 3 bases and J dropped 4 bases, with 9 bases sitting between them. The CDR3 nucleotides read TGTGCCAGTAGTATTCAGGGAGGCTATGGCTACACCTTC. This codes for CASSIQGGYGYTF.

V usage is TRBV18 and J usage is TRBJ2-2; D is unclear. Trimming left V 3 bases short and J 6 bases short, with 5 bases between. Germline CDR1 reads KGHSH; CDR2 reads LQKENI. CDR3 size: 12 residues. CDR3 nucleotides: TGTGCCAGCTCACCGGTCTCCGGGGAGCTGTTTTTT. It codes for CASSPVSGELFF.

The chain joins TRBV27 to TRBJ2-7; 11 bases fit TRBD2. Trimming removed 2 bases from V and 4 bases from J; junction bases left unmatched: 7. The CDR3 extends over 16 amino acids. In germline, CDR1 is MNHEY, CDR2 SMNVEV (reference sequence). CDR3 coding DNA: TGTGCCAGCAGTTTACAGGGCACTAGCGGGAGTTACGAGCAGTACTTC. This sequence encodes CASSLQGTSGSYEQYF.

V is TRBV29-1 and J is TRBJ1-2; D perhaps matches TRBD1 (5 bases). Germline values: CDR1 SQVTM, CDR2 ANQGSEA. The CDR3 has 11 residues. Trimming shortened V by 4 bases and J by 7 bases, and 10 bases separated the two germline ends. Here the CDR3 DNA reads TGCAGCGTTGGGGGCATAGGTGGCTACACCTTC. It encodes CSVGGIGGYTF.

The J gene is TRBJ2-7, the V gene TRBV27; 15 nucleotides agree with TRBD2. Germline V gene lookup returns CDR1 MNHEY and CDR2 SMNVEV (reference sequence). This CDR3 comprises 16 residues. V lost 5 bases and J lost 2; bases outside the gene matches: 4. Written as DNA, the CDR3 is TGTGCCAGCAGTCCGCGGACTAGCGGGAGGGCCTACGAGCAGTACTTC. Encoded protein: CASSPRTSGRAYEQYF.

This rearrangement joins TRBV18 to TRBJ2-5, with D unclear. V was shortened by 0 bases and J by 2 bases, with 7 bases between the two germline ends. CDR1 is KGHSH, CDR2 LQKENI, per germline. CDR3 length: 14 residues. The CDR3 DNA is TGTGCCAGCTCACCACCGGGCAGGCAAGAGACCCAGTACTTC. The encoded protein is CASSPPGRQETQYF.

This chain links TRBV9 with TRBJ2-1; D remains unclear. The length of the CDR3 is 14 residues. The V end was cut by 4 bases, the J end by 9 bases, with 17 bases between. Germline CDR1 reads SGDLS; CDR2 reads YYNGEE. The CDR3 sequence is CASSPRPGSVEQFF. The DNA for the CDR3 is TGTGCCAGCAGCCCCCGACCCGGATCTGTTGAGCAGTTCTTC.

V gene TRBV7-9 combines with J gene TRBJ2-7; 8 nucleotides agree with TRBD1. From germline, CDR1 is SEHNR and CDR2 FQNEAQ (reference sequence). The CDR3 consists of 17 residues. With V trimmed by 1 base and J by 0 bases, 8 bases remained unmatched. This CDR3 reads CASSLVGGQEPSYEQYF. CDR3 sequence (DNA): TGTGCCAGCAGCTTAGTCGGGGGACAGGAGCCCTCCTACGAGCAGTACTTC. Full variable domain (missing parts from reference TRBV7-9 and TRBJ2-7): DTGVSQNPRHKITKRGQNVTFRCDPISEHNRLYWYRQTLGQGPEFLTYFQNEAQLEKSRLLSDRFSAERPKGSFSTLEIQRTEQGDSAMYLCASSLVGGQEPSYEQYFGPGTRLTVT.

The genes are TRBV7-8 and TRBJ2-3, with D possibly being TRBD2 (6 bases). Between the trimmed V and J ends, which lost 5 bases and 2 bases, there was a span of 17 bases. The CDR3 contains 16 residues. CDR1 and CDR2 (germline): SGHVS, FQNEAQ. For the CDR3, the DNA is TGTGCCAGCAGCCTCGCCGGGGGACGACTCACAGATACGCAGTATTTT. Protein: CASSLAGGRLTDTQYF.

The sample holds a few counts of this clone. The chain couples TRBV2 to TRBJ1-5; D remains ambiguous. The V and J ends lost 5 bases and 5 bases respectively, with 13 bases between them. CDR1 and CDR2 (germline): SNHLY, FYNNEI. The CDR3 runs to 14 residues. The CDR3 protein is CASSPTSPDQPQHF. CDR3 DNA sequence: TGTGCCAGCAGTCCAACCAGCCCAGATCAGCCCCAGCATTTT.

This chain connects TRBV7-2 to TRBJ2-1; D possibly corresponds to TRBD2 (6 bases). Germline V gene lookup returns CDR1 SGHTA and CDR2 FQGNSA. V lost 3 bases and J 8 bases, leaving 26 bases between the germline ends. The CDR3 has 18 amino acids. The CDR3 nucleotides are TGTGCCAGCAGCTTGTTTAGTCGTGTGGGGGGTACAGTTGATGAGCAGTTCTTC. Translating it yields CASSLFSRVGGTVDEQFF.